This T cell receptor (beta chain) was profiled in a study of Graves' ophthalmopathy and Graves' hyperthyroidism. Ophthalmopathy donors showed moderate-to-severe activity, CAS ≥3, NOSPECS ≥4 and a duration under 3 months. Each diagnosis was determined on the basis of clinical symptoms, serum thyroxine, TRAb, thyroid ultrasound and orbital computed tomography. Amplification of TCR beta CDR3 regions used RNA transcripts. The workflow started with a first-round RT-PCR run with HTBI primers and then moved on to a second-round multiplex PCR. One entry per CDR3 protein, called by TCRdb with MiXCR from the multiplex PCR reads. Of 350,000 to 400,000 distinct CDR3 sequences in the sample, about 16% were seen once. The CDR3 consists of 15 residues. The germline gives CDR1 SGHRS, CDR2 YFSETQ. V gave up 4 bases and J gave up 7 bases; unmatched junction bases: 10. Study findings and constraints: With more than 60% sensitivity and more than 72% specificity, the model predicted ophthalmopathy progression.

As for this clonotype: The antigen remains undetermined.

This chain connects TRBV5-1 to TRBJ1-4, with 7 bases lining up with TRBD1. The specimen sequenced was peripheral blood. This clonotype was sampled from a woman between 18 and 30 years old with Graves' ophthalmopathy. The CDR3 bases are TGCGCCAGCAGCCCTTTAACCGGGACAGTTGAAAAACTGTTTTTT. Its protein is CASSPLTGTVEKLFF. Variable domain in full (rest from reference TRBV5-1 and TRBJ1-4): KAGVTQTPRYLIKTRGQQVTLSCSPISGHRSVSWYQQTPGQGLQFLFEYFSETQRNKGNFPGRFSGRQFSNSRSEMNVSTLELGDSALYLCASSPLTGTVEKLFFGSGTQLSVL.